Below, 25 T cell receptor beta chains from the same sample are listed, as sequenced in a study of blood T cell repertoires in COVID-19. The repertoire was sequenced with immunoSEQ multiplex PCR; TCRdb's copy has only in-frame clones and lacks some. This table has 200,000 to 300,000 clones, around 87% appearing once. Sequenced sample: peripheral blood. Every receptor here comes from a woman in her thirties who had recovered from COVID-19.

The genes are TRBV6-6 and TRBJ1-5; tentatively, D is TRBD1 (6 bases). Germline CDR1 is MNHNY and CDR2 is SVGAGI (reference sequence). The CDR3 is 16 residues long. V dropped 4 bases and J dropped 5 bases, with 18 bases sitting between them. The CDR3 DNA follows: TGTGCCAGCAGTTGGGAACCACAGGGATGGGATCAGCCCCAGCATTTT. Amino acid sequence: CASSWEPQGWDQPQHF.

CDR3 region: CASSPGPNTEAFF. Here the CDR3 DNA reads TGTGCCAGCTCACCGGGGCCGAACACTGAAGCTTTCTTT. The genes are TRBV18 and TRBJ1-1; TRBD1 is a possible D gene (5 bases). V was pared by 3 bases and J by 1 base, with 6 bases between. The germline CDR1 and CDR2 sequences are KGHSH and LQKENI. CDR3 size: 13 residues.

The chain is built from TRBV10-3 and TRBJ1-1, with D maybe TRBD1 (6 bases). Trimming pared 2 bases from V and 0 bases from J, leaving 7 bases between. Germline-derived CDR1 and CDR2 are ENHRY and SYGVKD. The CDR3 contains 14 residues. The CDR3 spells CAISEQGMNTEAFF. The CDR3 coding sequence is TGTGCCATCAGTGAGCAGGGGATGAACACTGAAGCTTTCTTT.

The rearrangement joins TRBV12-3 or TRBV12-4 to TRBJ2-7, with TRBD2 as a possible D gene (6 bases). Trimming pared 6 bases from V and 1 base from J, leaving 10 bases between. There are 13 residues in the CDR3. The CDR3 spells CASSSGLSYEQYF. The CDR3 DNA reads TGTGCCAGCAGCTCGGGACTTTCCTACGAGCAGTACTTC.

The DNA of the CDR3 is TGTGCCAGCAGACCCCAACAGGGGACTGGAAACACCATATATTTT. Translation gives CASRPQQGTGNTIYF. The chain combines TRBV6-6 with TRBJ1-3; 7 nucleotides align to TRBD1. From germline, CDR1 is MNHNY and CDR2 SVGAGI (reference sequence). The CDR3 is 15 residues long. V shed 6 bases, J shed 2 bases, and the junction held 7 bases outside the gene matches.

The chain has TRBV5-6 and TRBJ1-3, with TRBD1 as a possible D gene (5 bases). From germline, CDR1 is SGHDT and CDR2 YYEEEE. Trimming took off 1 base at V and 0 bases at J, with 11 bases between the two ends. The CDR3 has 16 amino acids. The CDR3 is CASSLRLGGSGNTIYF. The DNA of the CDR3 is TGTGCCAGCAGCTTGAGGCTGGGGGGCTCTGGAAACACCATATATTTT. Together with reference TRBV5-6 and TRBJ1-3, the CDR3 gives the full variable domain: DAGVTQSPTHLIKTRGQQVTLRCSPKSGHDTVSWYQQALGQGPQFIFQYYEEEERQRGNFPDRFSGHQFPNYSSELNVNALLLGDSALYLCASSLRLGGSGNTIYFGEGSWLTVV.

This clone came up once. The CDR3 region is CASSPPGVAGANVLTF. The CDR3 nucleotides read TGTGCCAGCAGTCCTCCAGGGGTAGCTGGGGCCAACGTCCTGACTTTC. This chain joins TRBV25-1 and TRBJ2-6; possible D gene TRBD1, 6 bases. V dropped 5 bases and J dropped 2 bases, with 13 bases sitting between them. The length of the CDR3 is 16 residues. The V gene's germline CDR1 is MGHDK and CDR2 SYGVNS.

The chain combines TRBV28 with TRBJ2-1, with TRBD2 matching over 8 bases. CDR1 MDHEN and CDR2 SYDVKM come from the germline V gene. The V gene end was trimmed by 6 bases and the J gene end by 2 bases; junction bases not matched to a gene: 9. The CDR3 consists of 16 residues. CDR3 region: CASRQVGGGPYNEQFF. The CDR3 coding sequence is TGTGCCAGCAGGCAAGTCGGGGGGGGACCCTACAATGAGCAGTTCTTC.

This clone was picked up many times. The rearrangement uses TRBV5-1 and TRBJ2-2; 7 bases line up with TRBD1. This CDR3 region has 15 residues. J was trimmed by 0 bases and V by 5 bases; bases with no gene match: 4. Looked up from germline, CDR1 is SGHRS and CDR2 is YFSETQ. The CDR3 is CASRPGQTNTGELFF. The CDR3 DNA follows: TGCGCCAGCAGACCGGGACAGACGAACACCGGGGAGCTGTTTTTT.

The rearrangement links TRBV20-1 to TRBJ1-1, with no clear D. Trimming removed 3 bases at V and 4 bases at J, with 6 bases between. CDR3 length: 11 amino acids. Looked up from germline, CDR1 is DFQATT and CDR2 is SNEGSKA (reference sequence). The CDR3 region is CSASRSTEAFF. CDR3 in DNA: TGCAGTGCTAGCCGGAGCACTGAAGCTTTCTTT.

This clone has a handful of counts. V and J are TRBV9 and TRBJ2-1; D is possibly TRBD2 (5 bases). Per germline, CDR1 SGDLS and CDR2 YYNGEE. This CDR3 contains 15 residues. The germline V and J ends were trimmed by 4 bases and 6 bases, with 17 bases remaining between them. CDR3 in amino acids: CASSPLTTNLNEQFF. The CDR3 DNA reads TGTGCCAGCAGCCCACTCACGACTAACCTCAATGAGCAGTTCTTC.

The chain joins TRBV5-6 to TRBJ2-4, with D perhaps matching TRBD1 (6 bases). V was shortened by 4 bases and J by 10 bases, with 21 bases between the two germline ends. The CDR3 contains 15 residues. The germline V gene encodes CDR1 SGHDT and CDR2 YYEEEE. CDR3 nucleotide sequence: TGTGCCAGCAGCCCGCCTCCACAGGGCCCGAGGATTCAGTACTTC. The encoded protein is CASSPPPQGPRIQYF.

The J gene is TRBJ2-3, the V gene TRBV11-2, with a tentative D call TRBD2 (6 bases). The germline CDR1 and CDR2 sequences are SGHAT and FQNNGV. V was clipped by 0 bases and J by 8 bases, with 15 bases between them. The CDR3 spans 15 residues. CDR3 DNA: TGTGCCAGCAGCTTAGATGGGACTTTGTTAGGTACGCAGTATTTT. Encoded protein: CASSLDGTLLGTQYF. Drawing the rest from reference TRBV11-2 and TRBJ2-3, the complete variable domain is EAGVAQSPRYKIIEKRQSVAFWCNPISGHATLYWYQQILGQGPKLLIQFQNNGVVDDSQLPKDRFSAERLKGVDSTLKIQPAKLEDSAVYLCASSLDGTLLGTQYFGPGTRLTVL.

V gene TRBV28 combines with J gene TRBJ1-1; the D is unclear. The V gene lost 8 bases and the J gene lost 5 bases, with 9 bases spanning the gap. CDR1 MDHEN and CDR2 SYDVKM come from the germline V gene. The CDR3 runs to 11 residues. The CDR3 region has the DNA TGTGCCAGCCCGTCCCCTACTGAAGCTTTCTTT. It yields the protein CASPSPTEAFF.

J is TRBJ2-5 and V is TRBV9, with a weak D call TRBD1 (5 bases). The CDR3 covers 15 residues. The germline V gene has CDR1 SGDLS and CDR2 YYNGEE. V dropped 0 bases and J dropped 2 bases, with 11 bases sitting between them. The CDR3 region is CASSVGRTIQETQYF. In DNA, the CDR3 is TGTGCCAGCAGCGTAGGCAGGACAATACAAGAGACCCAGTACTTC.

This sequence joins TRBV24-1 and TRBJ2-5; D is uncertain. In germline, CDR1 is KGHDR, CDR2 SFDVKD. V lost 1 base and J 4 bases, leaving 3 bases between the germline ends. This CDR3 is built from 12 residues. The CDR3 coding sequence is TGTGCCACCAGTGATTTCGGAGAGACCCAGTACTTC. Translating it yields CATSDFGETQYF.

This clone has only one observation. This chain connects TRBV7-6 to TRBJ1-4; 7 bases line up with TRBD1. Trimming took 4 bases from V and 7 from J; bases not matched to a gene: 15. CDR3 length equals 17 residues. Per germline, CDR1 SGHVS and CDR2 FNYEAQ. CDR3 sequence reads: CASSSGGQGVRGEKLFF. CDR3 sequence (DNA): TGTGCCAGCAGCTCCGGAGGGCAGGGGGTGAGGGGTGAAAAACTGTTTTTT.

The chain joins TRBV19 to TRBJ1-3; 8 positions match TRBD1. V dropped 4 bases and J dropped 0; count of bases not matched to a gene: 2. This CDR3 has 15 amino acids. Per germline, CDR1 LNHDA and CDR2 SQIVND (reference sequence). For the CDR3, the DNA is TGTGCCAGTAGTACGGACAGGGCCTCTGGAAACACCATATATTTT. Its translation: CASSTDRASGNTIYF.

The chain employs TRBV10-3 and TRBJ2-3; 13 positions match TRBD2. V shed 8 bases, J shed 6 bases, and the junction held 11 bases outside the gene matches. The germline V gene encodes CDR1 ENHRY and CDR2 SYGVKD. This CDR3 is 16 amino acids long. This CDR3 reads CAIRSQLAGGPDTQYF. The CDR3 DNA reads TGTGCCATCCGTTCCCAACTAGCGGGGGGGCCTGATACGCAGTATTTT.

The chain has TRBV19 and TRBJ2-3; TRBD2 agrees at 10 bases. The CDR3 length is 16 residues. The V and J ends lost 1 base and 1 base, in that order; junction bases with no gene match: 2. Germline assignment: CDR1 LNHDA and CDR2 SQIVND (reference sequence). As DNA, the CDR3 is TGTGCCAGTAGTATAGGGGGGACTAGCGGCACAGATACGCAGTATTTT. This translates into CASSIGGTSGTDTQYF.

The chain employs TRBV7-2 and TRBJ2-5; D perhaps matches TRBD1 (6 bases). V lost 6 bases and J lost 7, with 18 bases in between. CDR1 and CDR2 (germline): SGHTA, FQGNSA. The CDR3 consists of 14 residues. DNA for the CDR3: TGTGCCAGCAGTCCCACAGGGCCCCAGTGGACCCAGTACTTC. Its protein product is CASSPTGPQWTQYF.

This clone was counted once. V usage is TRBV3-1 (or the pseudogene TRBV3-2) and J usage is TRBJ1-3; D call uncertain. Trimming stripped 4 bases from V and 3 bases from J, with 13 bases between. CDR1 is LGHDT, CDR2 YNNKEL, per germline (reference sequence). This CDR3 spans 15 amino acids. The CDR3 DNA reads TGTGCCAGCAGCCCCTTGGGCTGGCGTGGAAACACCATATATTTT. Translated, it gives CASSPLGWRGNTIYF.

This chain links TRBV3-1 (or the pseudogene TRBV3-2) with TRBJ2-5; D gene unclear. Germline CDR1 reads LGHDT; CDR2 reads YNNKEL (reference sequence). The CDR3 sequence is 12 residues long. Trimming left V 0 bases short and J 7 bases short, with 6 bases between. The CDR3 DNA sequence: TGTGCCAGCAGCCAAGAGGTCGGGACCCAGTACTTC. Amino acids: CASSQEVGTQYF.

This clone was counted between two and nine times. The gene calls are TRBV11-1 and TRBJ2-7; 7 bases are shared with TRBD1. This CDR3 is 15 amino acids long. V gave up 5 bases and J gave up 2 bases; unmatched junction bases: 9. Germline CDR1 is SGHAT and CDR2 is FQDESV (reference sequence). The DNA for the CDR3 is TGTGCCAGCAGCCTCACCCGAGACAGGGCCTACGAGCAGTACTTC. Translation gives CASSLTRDRAYEQYF.

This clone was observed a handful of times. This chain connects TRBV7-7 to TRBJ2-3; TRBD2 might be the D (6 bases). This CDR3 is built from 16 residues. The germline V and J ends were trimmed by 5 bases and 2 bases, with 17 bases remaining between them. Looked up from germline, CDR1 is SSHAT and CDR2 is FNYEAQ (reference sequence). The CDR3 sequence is CASSPLLAVPTDTQYF. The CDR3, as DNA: TGTGCCAGCAGCCCGTTACTAGCAGTTCCCACAGATACGCAGTATTTT.